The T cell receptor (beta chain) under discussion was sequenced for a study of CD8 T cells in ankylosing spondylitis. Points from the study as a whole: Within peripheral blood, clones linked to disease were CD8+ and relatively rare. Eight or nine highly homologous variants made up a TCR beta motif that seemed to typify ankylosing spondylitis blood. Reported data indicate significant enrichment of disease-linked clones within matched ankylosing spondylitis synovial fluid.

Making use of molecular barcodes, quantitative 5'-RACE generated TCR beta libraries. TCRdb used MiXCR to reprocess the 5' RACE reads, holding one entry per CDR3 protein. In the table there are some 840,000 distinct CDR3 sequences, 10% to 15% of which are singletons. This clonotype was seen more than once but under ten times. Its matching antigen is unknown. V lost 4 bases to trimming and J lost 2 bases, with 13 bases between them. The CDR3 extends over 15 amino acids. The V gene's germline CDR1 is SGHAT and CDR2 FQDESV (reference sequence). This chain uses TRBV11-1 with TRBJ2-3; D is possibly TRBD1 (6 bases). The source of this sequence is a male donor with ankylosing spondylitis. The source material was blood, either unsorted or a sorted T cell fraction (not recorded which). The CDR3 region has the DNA TGTGCCAGCAGCTCCCGACAGGCCTACACAGATACGCAGTATTTT. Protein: CASSSRQAYTDTQYF.